The next 27 T cell receptor beta chains were all read from a single sample in a study of Ad26.COV2.S vaccination and SARS-CoV-2 variants (dated by TCRdb to about 2021). The label giving this sample's treatment or condition can be read as: around 19 received Ad26.COV2.S at low or high dose, single or two shots; about 5 received placebo; per-sample allocation not given. For vaccine and placebo recipients, the sequenced repertoires came from samples collected on day 63 after the first injection. The library relied on the immunoSEQ multiplex PCR assay. TCRdb took this table from immuneACCESS and kept in-frame rearrangements with V and J called. Such tables lack part of the clones; where checked against another copy, unresolved V genes explain under half of the gap, and the rest is unexplained. This sample lists about 480,000 clones; about 83% were detected once. Around 13% of the sample belongs to the ten largest clones.

The source material was peripheral blood, sampled in a trial of Ad26.COV2.S vaccine versus placebo. The source is a person between 18 and 60 years old who received the Ad26.COV2.S COVID-19 vaccine or a placebo.

The CDR3 here is CASSWPGNSPLHF. Written as DNA, the CDR3 is TGTGCCAGCAGTTGGCCGGGCAATTCACCCCTCCACTTT. The chain is built from TRBV6-2 or TRBV6-3 and TRBJ1-6; the D is unclear. The V gene's germline CDR1 is MNHEY and CDR2 SVGEGT. With 4 bases removed from V and 7 bases from J, the gap between germline ends came to 8 bases. The CDR3 totals 13 residues.

This sequence joins TRBV6-5 and TRBJ1-2, with D hard to call. V dropped 7 bases and J dropped 4 bases, with 7 bases sitting between them. The germline CDR1 and CDR2 sequences are MNHEY and SVGAGI. The CDR3 runs to 11 residues. CDR3 in amino acids: CASMGFYGYTF. CDR3 bases: TGTGCCAGCATGGGATTCTATGGCTACACCTTC.

This rearrangement joins TRBV5-1 to TRBJ2-5; D may be TRBD2 (5 bases). The V gene's germline CDR1 is SGHRS and CDR2 YFSETQ. The CDR3 has 14 residues. V was pared by 3 bases and J by 4 bases, with 13 bases between. The CDR3 DNA sequence: TGCGCCAGCAGCTCGGACGGGGTCGGAGAGACCCAGTACTTC. Its translation: CASSSDGVGETQYF.

In this sample, this clone turned up a few times. The rearrangement links TRBV19 to TRBJ1-1; D is possibly TRBD1 (6 bases). Trimming removed 5 bases at V and 4 bases at J, with 11 bases between. Germline CDR1 LNHDA, CDR2 SQIVND (reference sequence). The CDR3 spans 13 residues. CDR3 amino acids: CASSGQLGTEAFF. The CDR3 DNA follows: TGTGCCAGTAGTGGACAGCTAGGCACTGAAGCTTTCTTT.

The gene calls are TRBV30 and TRBJ1-6, with 10 positions matching TRBD1. V was pared by 2 bases and J by 10 bases, with 5 bases of the junction left unmatched. The CDR3 is 14 residues long. Germline CDR1 and CDR2: GTSNPN and SVGIG (reference sequence). The CDR3 protein is CAWSWTGGGSPLHF. The CDR3 DNA sequence: TGTGCCTGGAGTTGGACAGGGGGAGGATCACCCCTCCACTTT.

The chain uses TRBV9 and TRBJ1-1; the D is unclear. V gave up 5 bases and J gave up 3 bases, with 14 bases separating them. Germline-derived CDR1 and CDR2 are SGDLS and YYNGEE. The CDR3 spans 14 residues. CDR3 bases: TGTGCCAGCAGGGAGGGATTGTCGGACACTGAAGCTTTCTTT. This codes for CASREGLSDTEAFF.

The genes are TRBV7-2 and TRBJ2-3, with 7 bases identical to TRBD2. There are 14 residues in the CDR3. CDR1 is SGHTA and CDR2 is FQGNSA in the germline V gene. J gave up 2 bases and V 5 bases, and 4 bases lay outside the gene matches. The CDR3 nucleotides read TGTGCCAGCAGCCCAAGCGGGGTCACAGATACGCAGTATTTT. This codes for CASSPSGVTDTQYF. The whole variable domain, filled in from reference TRBV7-2 and TRBJ2-3, reads GAGVSQSPSNKVTEKGKDVELRCDPISGHTALYWYRQSLGQGLEFLIYFQGNSAPDKSGLPSDRFSAERTGGSVSTLTIQRTQQEDSAVYLCASSPSGVTDTQYFGPGTRLTVL.

The chain links TRBV27 to TRBJ2-2, with no clear D. Germline CDR1 and CDR2: MNHEY and SMNVEV (reference sequence). This CDR3 comprises 13 residues. V gave up 2 bases and J gave up 6 bases, with 7 bases separating them. The CDR3 nucleotides are TGTGCCAGCAGTTTAAGGGTGGCCGGGGAGCTGTTTTTT. It yields the protein CASSLRVAGELFF.

Concerning this clone itself: This sample includes further DNA sequences coding for the same CDR3. The chain uses TRBV7-2 and TRBJ2-3; a weak D match, TRBD2 (7 bases). CDR3 length equals 14 residues. Per the germline V gene, CDR1 is SGHTA and CDR2 is FQGNSA. Trimming took off 1 base at V and 4 bases at J, with 9 bases between the two ends. The chain's CDR3 is CASSLGGGADTQYF. The CDR3 coding sequence is TGTGCCAGCAGCTTAGGAGGGGGGGCAGATACGCAGTATTTT.

The J gene is TRBJ1-1, the V gene TRBV19, with D tentatively TRBD1 (5 bases). V dropped 4 bases and J dropped 2 bases, with 17 bases sitting between them. CDR1 and CDR2 from the germline V gene are LNHDA and SQIVND (reference sequence). The length of the CDR3 is 16 residues. The CDR3 loop reads CASSTSHSGSNTEAFF. CDR3 DNA sequence: TGTGCCAGTAGTACCAGCCACTCAGGGTCTAACACTGAAGCTTTCTTT.

The gene calls are TRBV9 and TRBJ2-7; D not certain. The V end was cut by 4 bases, the J end by 3 bases, with 11 bases between. Germline V gives CDR1 SGDLS, CDR2 YYNGEE. The CDR3 runs 13 residues. CDR3 DNA: TGTGCCAGCAGCCAAGCTGGCCGCTACGAGCAGTACTTC. Translating gives CASSQAGRYEQYF.

The chain carries TRBV30 and TRBJ1-5; weak D call: TRBD1 (5 bases). The CDR3 has 14 residues. V dropped 5 bases and J dropped 6 bases, with 17 bases sitting between them. The V gene's germline CDR1 is GTSNPN and CDR2 SVGIG (reference sequence). The CDR3 DNA sequence: TGTGCCTGGGATGCTGGAGGGGAGGCTCAGCCCCAGCATTTT. Its translation: CAWDAGGEAQPQHF.

Concerning this clone: This may arise from a read error, as a much more abundant clone is one base away. Other nucleotide sequences in the sample specify the same CDR3. V and J are TRBV7-8 and TRBJ1-5, with 8 bases identical to TRBD1. The CDR3 runs to 15 residues. CDR1 is SGHVS and CDR2 is FQNEAQ in the germline V gene. J gave up 0 bases and V 5 bases, and 3 bases lay outside the gene matches. CDR3 residues: CASSLDRGSNQPQHF. DNA of the CDR3: TGTGCCAGCAGCCTAGACAGGGGTAGCAATCAGCCCCAGCATTTT.

The chain's CDR3 is CASAGTGFYGYTF. DNA for the CDR3: TGTGCCAGTGCCGGGACAGGCTTCTATGGCTACACCTTC. The chain uses TRBV3-1 (or the pseudogene TRBV3-2) and TRBJ1-2; 8 bases map to TRBD1. This CDR3 has 13 residues. J gave up 4 bases and V 9 bases, and 7 bases lay outside the gene matches. Looked up from germline, CDR1 is LGHDT and CDR2 is YNNKEL (reference sequence).

The chain recombines TRBV5-1 with TRBJ2-6, with D unclear. The CDR3 loop spans 17 amino acids. CDR1 SGHRS and CDR2 YFSETQ come from the germline V gene. V lost 0 bases, J lost 0 bases, and 10 bases lay in between. The CDR3 region has the DNA TGCGCCAGCAGCTTGGTTAGCCCCCGCTCTGGGGCCAACGTCCTGACTTTC. It encodes CASSLVSPRSGANVLTF.

CDR3 residues: CASSILGSLGQPQHF. As DNA, the CDR3 is TGTGCCAGTAGTATTCTTGGCAGCCTTGGGCAGCCCCAGCATTTT. The chain couples TRBV19 to TRBJ1-5; D gene unclear. The V gene lost 3 bases and the J gene lost 7 bases, with 16 bases spanning the gap. Germline loops: CDR1 LNHDA, CDR2 SQIVND (reference sequence). There are 15 residues in the CDR3. Supplemented by reference TRBV19 and TRBJ1-5, the full variable domain reads DGGITQSPKYLFRKEGQNVTLSCEQNLNHDAMYWYRQDPGQGLRLIYYSQIVNDFQKGDIAEGYSVSREKKESFPLTVTSAQKNPTAFYLCASSILGSLGQPQHFGDGTRLSIL.

This clone was seen only a few times. The genes are TRBV28 and TRBJ2-7; the match to TRBD2 covers 10 bases. CDR3 length equals 13 residues. In germline, CDR1 is MDHEN, CDR2 SYDVKM. The ends lost 6 bases at V and 6 bases at J; junction bases unmatched: 5. The CDR3 bases are TGTGCCAGCAGCTTAGCGGGAGGATCCGAGCAGTACTTC. Translation: CASSLAGGSEQYF. The whole variable domain, remainder taken from reference TRBV28 and TRBJ2-7, is DVKVTQSSRYLVKRTGEKVFLECVQDMDHENMFWYRQDPGLGLRLIYFSYDVKMKEKGDIPEGYSVSREKKERFSLILESASTNQTSMYLCASSLAGGSEQYFGPGTRLTVT.

The chain couples TRBV7-7 to TRBJ2-5; either TRBD1 or TRBD2 may supply D (5 bases each). The CDR3 loop spans 14 amino acids. Germline CDR1 SSHAT, CDR2 FNYEAQ (reference sequence). Deletions cut 0 bases from V and 5 bases from J, with 10 bases between. The CDR3 DNA reads as TGTGCCAGCAGCTTAGCGATTTGGGACGAGACCCAGTACTTC. Protein: CASSLAIWDETQYF.

Notes on this clone: The limits of the CDR3 on the DNA are not certain, so only TCRdb's listed CDR3 is given. The chain links TRBV28 to TRBJ2-2; TRBD2, the table's D call, lacks a check against the DNA. Germline V gene lookup returns CDR1 MDHEN and CDR2 SYDVKM. Both ends counted, the CDR3 spans 16 residues. This CDR3 reads CASSFGDSGTPGSCFF.

J is TRBJ2-2 and V is TRBV10-3, with D possibly called TRBD1 or TRBD2 (5 bases each). V was cut by 8 bases and J by 5 bases, with 21 bases left in between. Per the germline V gene, CDR1 is ENHRY and CDR2 is SYGVKD. CDR3 size: 16 residues. Written as DNA, the CDR3 is TGTGCCATCGGGGCCGGGACCCCCATGGCTACCGGGGAGCTGTTTTTT. Translating gives CAIGAGTPMATGELFF.

CDR3 loop: CANPGFTYEQYF. CDR3 DNA sequence: TGCGCCAACCCCGGGTTTACCTACGAGCAGTACTTC. The rearrangement links TRBV5-1 to TRBJ2-7; D gene unclear. The CDR3 extends over 12 amino acids. Germline CDR1 is SGHRS and CDR2 is YFSETQ. The ends were cut back, 9 bases at V and 2 bases at J, with 12 bases in the middle.

The chain carries TRBV10-3 and TRBJ1-2, with TRBD1 as a possible D gene (5 bases). This CDR3 region has 13 residues. Deletions cut 9 bases from V and 8 bases from J, with 19 bases between. The germline CDR1 and CDR2 sequences are ENHRY and SYGVKD. This CDR3 is CAIWDDQTGGYTF. For the CDR3, the DNA is TGTGCCATATGGGACGACCAAACGGGAGGCTACACCTTC.

This clone was observed a few times. The rearrangement joins TRBV10-3 to TRBJ2-3, with TRBD2 as a possible D gene (7 bases). Germline V lookup: CDR1 ENHRY, CDR2 SYGVKD. The CDR3 has 14 residues. The ends were cut back, 10 bases at V and 3 bases at J, with 17 bases in the middle. The CDR3 loop reads CATRQSGTTDTQYF. CDR3 in DNA: TGTGCCACCCGGCAGAGCGGGACAACAGATACGCAGTATTTT.

V gene TRBV7-3 combines with J gene TRBJ2-2; 7 bases agree with TRBD2. The CDR3 is 16 residues long. V lost 2 bases to trimming and J lost 1 base; unmatched junction nucleotides: 4. The germline V gene has CDR1 SGHTA and CDR2 FQGTGA. The CDR3 sequence is CASSLWGGRNTGELFF. The DNA of the CDR3 is TGTGCCAGCAGCTTATGGGGCGGGAGGAACACCGGGGAGCTGTTTTTT.

This sequence joins TRBV7-2 and TRBJ2-2; 7 bases match TRBD1. The length of the CDR3 is 16 residues. Germline loops: CDR1 SGHTA, CDR2 FQGNSA. Trimming removed 5 bases from V and 3 bases from J; junction bases left unmatched: 9. The CDR3 sequence is CASSVGTALDTGELFF. CDR3 nucleotides: TGTGCCAGCAGCGTAGGGACAGCCCTTGACACCGGGGAGCTGTTTTTT. Combining the CDR3 with reference TRBV7-2 and TRBJ2-2 gives the whole variable domain GAGVSQSPSNKVTEKGKDVELRCDPISGHTALYWYRQSLGQGLEFLIYFQGNSAPDKSGLPSDRFSAERTGGSVSTLTIQRTQQEDSAVYLCASSVGTALDTGELFFGEGSRLTVL.

The V and J genes are TRBV4-2 and TRBJ2-1; 12 nucleotides align to TRBD2. Germline CDR1 reads LGHNA; CDR2 reads YNFKEQ. V shed 4 bases, J shed 2 bases, and the junction held 9 bases outside the gene matches. This CDR3 spans 18 amino acids. CDR3 bases: TGTGCCAGCAGCCTCAGTCGGGCTAGCGGGAGGGCCTACAATGAGCAGTTCTTC. Protein sequence: CASSLSRASGRAYNEQFF.

J is TRBJ2-5 and V is TRBV3-1 (or the pseudogene TRBV3-2); no clear D gene. The CDR3 has 13 amino acids. Germline CDR1 and CDR2: LGHDT and YNNKEL (reference sequence). The V end was cut by 4 bases, the J end by 1 base, with 7 bases between. The CDR3 DNA reads as TGTGCCAGCAGCCCCGGGCTCCAAGAGACCCAGTACTTC. Encoded protein: CASSPGLQETQYF.